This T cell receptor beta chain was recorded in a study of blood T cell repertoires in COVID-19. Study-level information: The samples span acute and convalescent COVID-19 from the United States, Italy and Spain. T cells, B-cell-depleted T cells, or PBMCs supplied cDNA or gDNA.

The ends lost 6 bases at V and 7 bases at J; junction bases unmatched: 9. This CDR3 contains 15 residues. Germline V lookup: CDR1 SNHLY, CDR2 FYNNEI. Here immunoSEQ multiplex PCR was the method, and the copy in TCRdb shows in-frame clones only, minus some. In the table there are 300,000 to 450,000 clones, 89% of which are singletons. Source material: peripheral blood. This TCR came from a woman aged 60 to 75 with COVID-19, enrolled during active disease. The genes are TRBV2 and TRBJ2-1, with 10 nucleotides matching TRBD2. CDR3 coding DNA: TGTGCCAGCAGCTTTAGCGGGGGGCCGTGGAATGAGCAGTTCTTC. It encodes CASSFSGGPWNEQFF.